Listed below are T cell receptor beta chains from one sample, sequenced in a study of T cells in Graves' hyperthyroidism and ophthalmopathy. One entry per CDR3 protein, called by TCRdb with MiXCR from the multiplex PCR reads. The data contain approximately 320,000 distinct CDR3 sequences, approximately 17% of them singletons. The sequenced material came from blood. These receptors were collected from a man aged 30 to 39 with Graves' hyperthyroidism. CDR3s include the opening cysteine and the closing phenylalanine or tryptophan. Fields, in order: clone size, V gene, J gene, D gene, CDR3 DNA, CDR3 protein. The D gene is left open where the match is weak. Rows may omit the clone size; those that give it use once, few, many or a size class.

abundance: many; v_gene: TRBV11-2; j_gene: TRBJ2-2; d_gene: .; CDR3nt: TGTGCCAGCAGCTTAGTGCTCGGCGGGGAGCTGTTTTTT; CDR3aa: CASSLVLGGELFF
abundance: .; v_gene: TRBV18; j_gene: TRBJ1-4; d_gene: .; CDR3nt: TGTGCCAGCTCACCACCGAGCGGGCGGTCTAATGAAAAACTGTTTTTT; CDR3aa: CASSPPSGRSNEKLFF
abundance: many; v_gene: TRBV20-1; j_gene: TRBJ2-7; d_gene: .; CDR3nt: TGCAGTGCACCCCGGGGGGCGGTGAGCTACGAGCAGTACTTC; CDR3aa: CSAPRGAVSYEQYF
abundance: .; v_gene: TRBV20-1; j_gene: TRBJ2-2; d_gene: .; CDR3nt: TGCAGTGCCCCAAGCCTAGTCTCCGACACCGGGGAGCTGTTTTTT; CDR3aa: CSAPSLVSDTGELFF
abundance: many; v_gene: TRBV20-1; j_gene: TRBJ2-3; d_gene: .; CDR3nt: TGCAGTGCTAGAGAAGCGGACAGGCGGGAAGATACGCAGTATTTT; CDR3aa: CSAREADRREDTQYF
abundance: many; v_gene: TRBV6-1; j_gene: TRBJ2-1; d_gene: TRBD2; CDR3nt: TGTGCCAGCAGAAGAGACGGGGGGGCCTACAATGAGCAGTTCTTC; CDR3aa: CASRRDGGAYNEQFF
abundance: few; v_gene: TRBV11-2; j_gene: TRBJ1-4; d_gene: .; CDR3nt: TGTGCCAGCAGCCTGCGGTGGCGGGCTAATGAAAAACTGTTTTTT; CDR3aa: CASSLRWRANEKLFF
abundance: many; v_gene: TRBV12-3/TRBV12-4; j_gene: TRBJ2-3; d_gene: .; CDR3nt: TGTGCCAGCAGTTTAGACCCCCGCAGGAGGGGAATAGATACGCAGTATTTT; CDR3aa: CASSLDPRRRGIDTQYF
abundance: .; v_gene: TRBV7-9; j_gene: TRBJ1-1; d_gene: .; CDR3nt: TGTGCCAGCAGCTTAGGTGCAGCAGTAAACACTGAAGCTTTCTTT; CDR3aa: CASSLGAAVNTEAFF
abundance: few; v_gene: TRBV6-1; j_gene: TRBJ1-2; d_gene: .; CDR3nt: TGTGCCAGCAGCCCGGGCATGAACTATGGCTACACCTTC; CDR3aa: CASSPGMNYGYTF
abundance: many; v_gene: TRBV5-5; j_gene: TRBJ2-7; d_gene: .; CDR3nt: TGTGCCAGCAGCTTGGTAGGGACACGCTACGAGCAGTACTTC; CDR3aa: CASSLVGTRYEQYF
abundance: many; v_gene: TRBV6-2/TRBV6-3; j_gene: TRBJ1-1; d_gene: .; CDR3nt: TGTGCCAGCAGCGTACAGGGTAGCACTGAAGCTTTCTTT; CDR3aa: CASSVQGSTEAFF
abundance: .; v_gene: TRBV7-9; j_gene: TRBJ2-5; d_gene: .; CDR3nt: TGTGCCAGCAGCTTAGCGGCAGGGGAAGAGACCCAGTACTTC; CDR3aa: CASSLAAGEETQYF
abundance: .; v_gene: TRBV19; j_gene: TRBJ2-1; d_gene: .; CDR3nt: TGTGCCAGTAGTATTGGGAGCGACAATGAGCAGTTCTTC; CDR3aa: CASSIGSDNEQFF
abundance: .; v_gene: TRBV20-1; j_gene: TRBJ1-1; d_gene: TRBD1; CDR3nt: TGCAGTGCCGGCCGGAGGGGGCTAGCTCTGAACACTGAAGCTTTCTTT; CDR3aa: CSAGRRGLALNTEAFF
abundance: few; v_gene: TRBV6-1; j_gene: TRBJ2-1; d_gene: .; CDR3nt: TGTGCCAGCCGGACCGGGGGTGAGCAGTTCTTC; CDR3aa: CASRTGGEQFF
abundance: .; v_gene: TRBV4-1; j_gene: TRBJ2-7; d_gene: .; CDR3nt: TGCGCCAGCAGCTCCCTAGGGAGGGGGCGGAACGAGCAGTACTTC; CDR3aa: CASSSLGRGRNEQYF
abundance: .; v_gene: TRBV29-1; j_gene: TRBJ2-1; d_gene: .; CDR3nt: TGCAGCGACCGGGACGGCTACAATGAGCAGTTCTTC; CDR3aa: CSDRDGYNEQFF
abundance: few; v_gene: TRBV6-1; j_gene: TRBJ2-7; d_gene: TRBD2; CDR3nt: TGTGCCAGCAGAGAGTCGACTAGCGGATTCTACGAGCAGTACTTC; CDR3aa: CASRESTSGFYEQYF
abundance: many; v_gene: TRBV7-2; j_gene: TRBJ2-7; d_gene: .; CDR3nt: TGTGCCAGCAGCACTAGGCTTACCTACGAGCAGTACTTC; CDR3aa: CASSTRLTYEQYF
abundance: many; v_gene: TRBV5-8; j_gene: TRBJ2-3; d_gene: .; CDR3nt: TGTGCCAGCAGCTTAGGACTCGGCCCAGATACGCAGTATTTT; CDR3aa: CASSLGLGPDTQYF
abundance: many; v_gene: TRBV27; j_gene: TRBJ2-7; d_gene: .; CDR3nt: TGTGCCAGCAGTTTAGAAGTCAGGGGTGGCGAGCAGTACTTC; CDR3aa: CASSLEVRGGEQYF
abundance: many; v_gene: TRBV12-5; j_gene: TRBJ1-1; d_gene: TRBD1; CDR3nt: TGTGCTAGTGGTTTGGTAATTCATGGGGACAGGGGGAACACTGAAGCTTTCTTT; CDR3aa: CASGLVIHGDRGNTEAFF
abundance: .; v_gene: TRBV19; j_gene: TRBJ2-3; d_gene: TRBD1; CDR3nt: TGTGCCAGTAGCGACAGGGGGTCGGATACGCAGTATTTT; CDR3aa: CASSDRGSDTQYF
abundance: .; v_gene: TRBV12-5; j_gene: TRBJ1-1; d_gene: .; CDR3nt: TGTGCTAGTGGTTTGGCAATCAGGATTACTCACATGAACACTGAAGCTTTCTTT; CDR3aa: CASGLAIRITHMNTEAFF
abundance: many; v_gene: TRBV6-5; j_gene: TRBJ2-7; d_gene: TRBD2; CDR3nt: TGTGCCAGCAGTTACTCGTCTAGCGGGATTAACTACGAGCAGTACTTC; CDR3aa: CASSYSSSGINYEQYF
abundance: few; v_gene: TRBV6-1; j_gene: TRBJ2-3; d_gene: .; CDR3nt: TGTGCCAGCAGTCAGGGGGGTGGGGATTTTAGCACAGATACGCAGTATTTT; CDR3aa: CASSQGGGDFSTDTQYF
abundance: many; v_gene: TRBV5-8; j_gene: TRBJ2-5; d_gene: TRBD2; CDR3nt: TGTGCCAGCAGCACCCTAGCGGGAGGTTGGGAGACCCAGTACTTC; CDR3aa: CASSTLAGGWETQYF
abundance: .; v_gene: TRBV19; j_gene: TRBJ2-3; d_gene: .; CDR3nt: TGTGCCAGTAGTATAGGAGAGACAGTAGATACGCAGTATTTT; CDR3aa: CASSIGETVDTQYF
abundance: few; v_gene: TRBV6-1; j_gene: TRBJ1-1; d_gene: .; CDR3nt: TGTGCCAGCAGTGATGGCGTGGGGGGAAAAAACACTGAAGCTTTCTTT; CDR3aa: CASSDGVGGKNTEAFF
abundance: many; v_gene: TRBV18; j_gene: TRBJ1-5; d_gene: .; CDR3nt: TGTGCCAGCTCCCGCGACCCTTGGGGGCAGCCCCAGCATTTT; CDR3aa: CASSRDPWGQPQHF
abundance: many; v_gene: TRBV2; j_gene: TRBJ1-1; d_gene: .; CDR3nt: TGTGCCAGCGACCGGGTGAACACTGAAGCTTTCTTT; CDR3aa: CASDRVNTEAFF
abundance: many; v_gene: TRBV7-3; j_gene: TRBJ2-7; d_gene: .; CDR3nt: TGTGCCAGCAGCTTAGGACAGCGGTACGAGCAGTACTTC; CDR3aa: CASSLGQRYEQYF
abundance: .; v_gene: TRBV10-3; j_gene: TRBJ2-7; d_gene: .; CDR3nt: TGTGCCATCAGTGCCGGCACTAGCTACGAGCAGTACTTC; CDR3aa: CAISAGTSYEQYF
abundance: many; v_gene: TRBV28; j_gene: TRBJ1-2; d_gene: .; CDR3nt: TGTGCCAGCAGCCCCGGGGGGGATGGGGCCTATGGCTACACCTTC; CDR3aa: CASSPGGDGAYGYTF